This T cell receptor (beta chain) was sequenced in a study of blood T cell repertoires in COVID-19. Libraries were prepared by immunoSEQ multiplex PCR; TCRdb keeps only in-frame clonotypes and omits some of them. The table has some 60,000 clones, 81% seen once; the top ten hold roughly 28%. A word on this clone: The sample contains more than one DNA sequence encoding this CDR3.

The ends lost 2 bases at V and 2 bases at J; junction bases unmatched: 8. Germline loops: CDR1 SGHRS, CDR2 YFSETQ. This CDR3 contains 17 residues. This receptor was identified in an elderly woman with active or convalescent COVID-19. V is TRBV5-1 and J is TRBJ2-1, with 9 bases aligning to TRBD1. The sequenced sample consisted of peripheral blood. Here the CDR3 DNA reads TGCGCCAGCAGCTTCCGGGACAGGGTACCACCCTACAATGAGCAGTTCTTC. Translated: CASSFRDRVPPYNEQFF.